These 2 T cell receptor beta chains came from one sample sequenced in a study of blood T cell repertoires in COVID-19. Libraries were prepared by immunoSEQ multiplex PCR; TCRdb keeps only in-frame clonotypes and omits some of them. The sample consists of about 200,000 clones, around 84% of them appearing once. The source material was peripheral blood. The receptors were gathered from a man aged 45-65 years with active or convalescent COVID-19.

The chain couples TRBV18 to TRBJ1-3; 7 bases are a match to TRBD1. The V and J ends lost 7 bases and 2 bases, in that order; junction bases with no gene match: 8. Per the germline V gene, CDR1 is KGHSH and CDR2 is LQKENI. The CDR3 length is 15 residues. CDR3 in DNA: TGTGCCAGCTACCCGACAGGGAACCCTGGAAACACCATATATTTT. Amino acids: CASYPTGNPGNTIYF.

The rearrangement links TRBV27 to TRBJ1-1; a weak D match, TRBD1 (5 bases). Germline CDR1 and CDR2: MNHEY and SMNVEV (reference sequence). This CDR3 region has 14 residues. The V end was cut by 5 bases, the J end by 1 base, with 11 bases between. The CDR3 sequence: CASSLQGWNTEAFF. The CDR3 nucleotides are TGTGCCAGCAGTCTCCAGGGCTGGAACACTGAAGCTTTCTTT.